Listed here are 22 T cell receptor beta chains from one sample, sequenced in a study of control samples from healthy donors and cancer patients. This table comes from immunoSEQ multiplex PCR, and its TCRdb copy is limited to in-frame clones, with some not included. The sample includes roughly 160,000 clones, approximately 86% of them seen just once. Input material: blood. The source of these receptors is a woman aged 25 to 39 in good health.

As regards this clone: The sample carries other DNA sequences with the same CDR3. The CDR3 region has the DNA TGTGCCAGCAGCTCAACCACCTGGGGCCAAGAGACCCAGTACTTC. As protein: CASSSTTWGQETQYF. J is TRBJ2-5 and V is TRBV13; no definite D call. The germline V gene has CDR1 PRHDT and CDR2 FYEKMQ (reference sequence). V shed 4 bases and J shed 1 base, with 13 bases lying between them. This CDR3 has 15 residues.

The gene calls are TRBV4-1 and TRBJ1-2; D gene unclear. Trimming pared 1 base from V and 4 bases from J, leaving 13 bases between. The V gene's germline CDR1 is MGHRA and CDR2 YSYEKL. The CDR3 contains 15 residues. CDR3 in DNA: TGCGCCAGCAGCCAAGGTGGCAATAACGCCTATGGCTACACCTTC. It codes for CASSQGGNNAYGYTF.

The chain links TRBV24-1 to TRBJ1-2; D possibly corresponds to TRBD1 (5 bases). Trimming removed 2 bases from V and 8 bases from J, with 8 bases in between. The germline V gene encodes CDR1 KGHDR and CDR2 SFDVKD. This CDR3 is built from 12 residues. The CDR3 region is CATSDSGKGYTF. The CDR3 DNA sequence: TGTGCCACCAGTGATTCAGGGAAGGGCTACACCTTC.

The CDR3 spells CASSQAGLAGYNEQFF. The CDR3 coding sequence is TGCGCCAGCAGCCAAGCGGGGCTAGCGGGTTACAATGAGCAGTTCTTC. This chain joins TRBV4-1 and TRBJ2-1; 8 nucleotides agree with TRBD2. There are 16 residues in the CDR3. In germline, CDR1 is MGHRA, CDR2 YSYEKL. Unmatched junction bases numbered 6, after V lost 1 base and J lost 4 bases.

This clone was counted once. V usage is TRBV25-1 and J usage is TRBJ1-1; D unresolved. CDR3 length: 12 amino acids. Germline loops: CDR1 MGHDK, CDR2 SYGVNS. The ends were cut back, 6 bases at V and 5 bases at J, with 10 bases in the middle. The CDR3 sequence is CASSLGWTEAFF. The CDR3 DNA reads as TGTGCCAGCAGCTTAGGGTGGACTGAAGCTTTCTTT.

The chain links TRBV15 to TRBJ2-7, with D tentatively TRBD2 (5 bases). The CDR3 totals 15 residues. Per the germline V gene, CDR1 is LNHNV and CDR2 is YYDKDF (reference sequence). Deletions cut 3 bases from V and 0 bases from J, with 12 bases between. The CDR3 loop reads CATSSGLGSSYEQYF. In DNA form, the CDR3 reads TGTGCCACCAGCAGTGGCCTTGGGAGCTCCTACGAGCAGTACTTC.

The sample holds a few counts of this clone. This chain uses TRBV5-4 with TRBJ1-2; a weak D match, TRBD1 (6 bases). Trimming cost V 0 bases and J 9 bases, with 21 bases left between them. The CDR3 is 16 residues long. Per the germline V gene, CDR1 is SGHNT and CDR2 is YYREEE (reference sequence). The CDR3 DNA reads TGTGCCAGCAGCTTGGACAGGGAGAGGGGGTTTGGAAGCTACACCTTC. Protein sequence: CASSLDRERGFGSYTF.

The chain couples TRBV7-2 to TRBJ2-7; TRBD1 is a possible D gene (6 bases). The CDR3 loop spans 12 amino acids. The germline V gene has CDR1 SGHTA and CDR2 FQGNSA. V was clipped by 4 bases and J by 6 bases, with 10 bases between them. The CDR3 sequence: CASSWGQGEQYF. The DNA for the CDR3 is TGTGCCAGCAGCTGGGGACAAGGCGAGCAGTACTTC.

The genes are TRBV18 and TRBJ1-5; weak D call: TRBD1 (5 bases). The germline V gene encodes CDR1 KGHSH and CDR2 LQKENI. Trimming removed 2 bases at V and 0 bases at J, with 8 bases between. CDR3 size: 15 residues. The CDR3 DNA is TGTGCCAGCTCACCAACGGGACTTAGCAATCAGCCCCAGCATTTT. Protein sequence: CASSPTGLSNQPQHF.

The genes are TRBV10-3 and TRBJ2-2; D is unclear. V lost 8 bases and J lost 4, with 11 bases in between. CDR1 ENHRY and CDR2 SYGVKD come from the germline V gene. CDR3 size: 13 residues. CDR3 loop: CAIWRRSTGELFF. The DNA for the CDR3 is TGTGCCATCTGGAGACGTAGCACCGGGGAGCTGTTTTTT.

The chain couples TRBV11-2 to TRBJ1-1; 7 bases map to TRBD1. V was pared by 1 base and J by 5 bases, with 4 bases of the junction left unmatched. Germline V gene data show CDR1 as SGHAT and CDR2 as FQNNGV. The CDR3 loop spans 14 amino acids. The CDR3 bases are TGTGCCAGCAGCTTAGCCGGCAGGGGGACTGAAGCTTTCTTT. Protein sequence: CASSLAGRGTEAFF.

In its sample, this clone was seen a few times. The chain joins TRBV5-1 to TRBJ2-3; a weak D match, TRBD2 (6 bases). This CDR3 is built from 14 residues. V lost 1 base, J lost 5 bases, and 11 bases lay in between. Germline V gene data show CDR1 as SGHRS and CDR2 as YFSETQ. The chain's CDR3 is CASSLSSALDTQYF. The CDR3 DNA sequence: TGCGCCAGCAGCTTGTCTAGCGCGTTAGATACGCAGTATTTT.

Ten or more counts support this clone. J is TRBJ2-7 and V is TRBV27, with TRBD1 as a possible D gene (6 bases). CDR1 and CDR2 (germline): MNHEY, SMNVEV (reference sequence). Deletions cut 4 bases from V and 1 base from J, with 11 bases between. This CDR3 contains 14 residues. Here the CDR3 reads CASSSPDRSYEQYF. The CDR3 coding sequence is TGTGCCAGCAGTTCCCCGGACAGATCCTACGAGCAGTACTTC.

The J gene is TRBJ2-5, the V gene TRBV3-1 (or the pseudogene TRBV3-2); 7 bases align to TRBD1. Losses at the gene ends were 1 base for V and 6 bases for J; bases not matched to a gene: 11. Germline lookup yields CDR1 LGHDT and CDR2 YNNKEL (reference sequence). The CDR3 length is 16 residues. The CDR3 DNA sequence: TGTGCCAGCAGCCAAGCCCGGACAGGCTTCCGAAAGACCCAGTACTTC. Protein: CASSQARTGFRKTQYF.

The rearrangement uses TRBV27 and TRBJ2-5; D call uncertain. CDR1 is MNHEY and CDR2 is SMNVEV in the germline V gene (reference sequence). Trimming stripped 3 bases from V and 3 bases from J, with 2 bases between. CDR3 length: 11 residues. Here the CDR3 DNA reads TGTGCCAGCAGTTTCGAAGAGACCCAGTACTTC. As protein: CASSFEETQYF.

The chain carries TRBV4-1 and TRBJ1-2; the match to TRBD1 covers 8 bases. Per the germline V gene, CDR1 is MGHRA and CDR2 is YSYEKL. V gave up 1 base and J gave up 1 base; unmatched junction bases: 8. This CDR3 region has 17 residues. This CDR3 reads CASSQGPGTGLNYGYTF. CDR3 DNA sequence: TGCGCCAGCAGCCAAGGGCCCGGGACAGGCCTTAACTATGGCTACACCTTC.

J is TRBJ1-2 and V is TRBV24-1, with TRBD1 matching 10 bases. V dropped 4 bases and J dropped 4; count of bases not matched to a gene: 14. Germline CDR1 and CDR2: KGHDR and SFDVKD. This CDR3 is 18 amino acids long. CDR3 DNA: TGTGCCACCAGTGACACCGGGACAGGGGTCCCTTCTGGCTATGGCTACACCTTC. This gives the protein CATSDTGTGVPSGYGYTF.

The CDR3 is CASSLALAPSGSYEQYF. CDR3 DNA sequence: TGTGCCAGCAGCTTAGCGCTTGCCCCTAGCGGGTCCTACGAGCAGTACTTC. The gene calls are TRBV7-8 and TRBJ2-7, with 8 bases identical to TRBD2. The CDR3 has 17 residues. J was trimmed by 1 base and V by 0 bases; bases with no gene match: 8. The germline CDR1 and CDR2 sequences are SGHVS and FQNEAQ.

This chain connects TRBV7-2 to TRBJ2-1, with TRBD2 matching 11 bases. CDR1 is SGHTA, CDR2 FQGNSA, per germline. This CDR3 is 15 amino acids long. Trimming at V came to 5 bases and at J to 4 bases, leaving 4 bases not matched to a gene. The CDR3 nucleotides are TGTGCCAGCAGCGCGGGACTAGCGGTATACAATGAGCAGTTCTTC. The encoded protein is CASSAGLAVYNEQFF.

The V gene is TRBV11-1, the J gene TRBJ2-7; D tentatively reads TRBD1 or TRBD2 (5 bases each). From germline, CDR1 is SGHAT and CDR2 FQDESV (reference sequence). V was clipped by 3 bases and J by 4 bases, with 7 bases between them. The CDR3 totals 12 residues. CDR3 loop: CASSLGDYEQYF. CDR3 nucleotides: TGTGCCAGCAGCTTGGGGGATTACGAGCAGTACTTC.

This clone was detected only a few times. This rearrangement joins TRBV1 to TRBJ2-7. TRBV1 is tagged as a pseudogene. The CDR3 loop spans 11 amino acids. DNA for the CDR3: TGCACCAGCAGCCCGTGGTACGAGCAGTACGTC. This sequence encodes CTSSPWYEQYV.

The chain uses TRBV19 and TRBJ2-5; TRBD2 matches 11 bases. The germline V gene has CDR1 LNHDA and CDR2 SQIVND (reference sequence). The ends lost 1 base at V and 4 bases at J; junction bases unmatched: 2. The length of the CDR3 is 15 residues. CDR3 sequence: CASSIGTSGRETQYF. Here the CDR3 DNA reads TGTGCCAGTAGTATAGGAACTAGCGGGAGAGAGACCCAGTACTTC.